This TCR beta chain derives from a study of immune heterogeneity within non-small cell lung tumors. The study, taken as a whole, reports: Different tumor locations in one patient shared dominant CDR3 beta clonotypes yet harbored unique high-frequency clones. Correlation analysis showed that local T-cell clonality was moderately but significantly associated with local tumor mutational burden (R about 0.3). Some T-cell receptor beta clonotypes occurred at high frequency. These high-frequency clonotypes were largely distinct between individual patients.

A first 10-cycle multiplex round used 32 V-gene and 13 J-gene primers on TCR beta CDR3. TCRdb recomputed calls from the multiplex PCR reads with MiXCR, one row per CDR3 protein. This sample has over 8,000 distinct CDR3 sequences, with about 17% found just once. This clonotype was found many times. The antigen is not known. The CDR3 loop spans 17 amino acids. Trimming took 6 bases from V and 2 from J, leaving 22 bases between them. The starting template was genomic DNA from bulk tumor, around 610 ng per sample. Collection of several biopsies per primary tumor, spaced far apart, took place during surgery. Curative operations were performed on patients who had untreated, newly diagnosed non-small cell lung cancer. Donors were newly diagnosed non-small cell lung cancer patients having surgery with curative intent.

The specimen was lung tumor tissue. This TCR came from a man aged 35 to 55 with non-small cell lung cancer. The chain uses TRBV12-3 or TRBV12-4 and TRBJ2-5, with a possible D match to TRBD2 (6 bases). The CDR3, as DNA: TGTGCCAGCAGCCTGACCGGGACTGGGGCGGTACAAGAGACCCAGTACTTC. Translation gives CASSLTGTGAVQETQYF.